A single sample gave rise to the 16 T cell receptor beta chains below, sequenced in a study of CD4 T cells in relation to SARS-CoV-2 and coronaviruses. CD4+ T cells from unexposed donors were obtained before the COVID-19 pandemic (2011-2018). Assay: immunoSEQ multiplex PCR; the TCRdb copy retains only in-frame clones and omits some. The sample has 60,000 to 85,000 clones, approximately 93% seen once. Sequenced material: naive CD4+ T cells from PBMCs. Subset specified: naive CD4+ T cells isolated by negative enrichment. These receptors all come from a human donor in good health.

The chain couples TRBV5-1 to TRBJ2-5; 13 bases are shared with TRBD2. Germline trimming cut 4 bases from V and 0 bases from J; bases unmatched to any gene: 6. The CDR3 is 17 residues long. Germline V CDR1 and CDR2: SGHRS, YFSETQ. The CDR3 sequence: CASSLGGTSGNQETQYF. The CDR3 nucleotides are TGCGCCAGCAGCCTGGGAGGGACTAGCGGGAACCAAGAGACCCAGTACTTC.

CDR3 DNA: TGTGCCAGCAGCTGGGATCACTCCTACAATGAGCAGTTCTTC. This translates into CASSWDHSYNEQFF. The gene calls are TRBV5-6 and TRBJ2-1; no clear D gene. V was pared by 3 bases and J by 0 bases, with 7 bases between. CDR3 length: 14 amino acids. Germline CDR1 and CDR2: SGHDT and YYEEEE.

The J gene is TRBJ2-2, the V gene TRBV30; possibly TRBD2 for D (5 bases). Germline-derived CDR1 and CDR2 are GTSNPN and SVGIG (reference sequence). V was shortened by 2 bases and J by 1 base, with 8 bases between the two germline ends. The CDR3 consists of 14 residues. The CDR3 reads CAWSREMNTGELFF. DNA of the CDR3: TGTGCCTGGAGTCGGGAAATGAACACCGGGGAGCTGTTTTTT.

The genes are TRBV14 and TRBJ2-6; D ambiguous. The CDR3 runs to 14 residues. CDR1 is SGHDN and CDR2 is FVKESK in the germline V gene. V shed 4 bases and J shed 0 bases, with 4 bases lying between them. CDR3: CASSLLSGANVLTF. The CDR3 region has the DNA TGTGCCAGCAGCCTACTCTCTGGGGCCAACGTCCTGACTTTC.

This chain uses TRBV9 with TRBJ2-5; D remains ambiguous. V dropped 6 bases and J dropped 4 bases, with 13 bases sitting between them. Germline lookup yields CDR1 SGDLS and CDR2 YYNGEE. The CDR3 is 13 residues long. CDR3 loop: CASNPDGGETQYF. The CDR3 coding sequence is TGTGCCAGCAACCCCGATGGCGGAGAGACCCAGTACTTC. Full variable domain (outside the CDR3, taken from reference TRBV9 and TRBJ2-5): DSGVTQTPKHLITATGQRVTLRCSPRSGDLSVYWYQQSLDQGLQFLIQYYNGEERAKGNILERFSAQQFPDLHSELNLSSLELGDSALYFCASNPDGGETQYFGPGTRLLVL.

The gene calls are TRBV5-1 and TRBJ1-4; 9 bases match TRBD1. The germline V gene encodes CDR1 SGHRS and CDR2 YFSETQ. With 4 bases clipped from V and 6 bases from J, the junction kept 7 bases outside the gene matches. The CDR3 is made up of 15 amino acids. Written as DNA, the CDR3 is TGCGCCAGCAGCAGGGACAGGGATAGTTATGAAAAACTGTTTTTT. Its protein is CASSRDRDSYEKLFF.

This clone has only a few counts. CDR3 loop: CATHAGLRGQLFF. Here the CDR3 DNA reads TGTGCCACCCACGCGGGTTTGCGGGGGCAACTGTTTTTT. This chain links TRBV19 with TRBJ1-4, with TRBD1 as a possible D gene (6 bases). Between the trimmed V and J ends, which lost 10 bases and 12 bases, there was a span of 21 bases. The CDR3 sequence is 13 residues long. From germline, CDR1 is LNHDA and CDR2 SQIVND (reference sequence).

The CDR3 here is CASSGDRGVYGYTF. CDR3 DNA sequence: TGTGCCAGCAGCGGGGACAGGGGGGTCTATGGCTACACCTTC. The chain carries TRBV11-2 and TRBJ1-2; 11 bases align to TRBD1. The CDR3 has 14 residues. CDR1 and CDR2 from the germline V gene are SGHAT and FQNNGV. J was trimmed by 4 bases and V by 5 bases; bases with no gene match: 3.

CDR3 loop: CASSPDRGLDTQYF. The CDR3 DNA sequence: TGTGCCAGCAGCCCGGACAGGGGGCTTGATACGCAGTATTTT. The chain couples TRBV5-6 to TRBJ2-3, with 11 bases aligning to TRBD1. The germline V gene encodes CDR1 SGHDT and CDR2 YYEEEE. The V segment lost 4 bases and the J segment 6 bases; nucleotides outside the gene matches: 4. The CDR3 runs 14 residues.

The genes are TRBV30 and TRBJ2-7; D uncertain. Germline CDR1 GTSNPN, CDR2 SVGIG (reference sequence). CDR3 length equals 12 residues. The ends were cut back, 0 bases at V and 0 bases at J, with 3 bases in the middle. Written as DNA, the CDR3 is TGTGCCTGGAGTGTAACCTCCTACGAGCAGTACTTC. Amino acid sequence: CAWSVTSYEQYF. The whole variable domain, remainder taken from reference TRBV30 and TRBJ2-7, is SQTIHQWPATLVQPVGSPLSLECTVEGTSNPNLYWYRQAAGRGLQLLFYSVGIGQISSEVPQNLSASRPQDRQFILSSKKLLLSDSGFYLCAWSVTSYEQYFGPGTRLTVT.

This rearrangement joins TRBV2 to TRBJ2-6; D unresolved. In germline, CDR1 is SNHLY, CDR2 FYNNEI. Trimming took off 6 bases at V and 11 bases at J, with 8 bases between the two ends. This CDR3 contains 11 residues. The chain's CDR3 is CASRLTDVLTF. The CDR3 bases are TGTGCCAGCAGGCTCACCGACGTCCTGACTTTC. Complete variable domain (other parts from reference TRBV2 and TRBJ2-6): EPEVTQTPSHQVTQMGQEVILRCVPISNHLYFYWYRQILGQKVEFLVSFYNNEISEKSEIFDDQFSVERPDGSNFTLKIRSTKLEDSAMYFCASRLTDVLTFGAGSRLTVL.

The V and J genes are TRBV5-1 and TRBJ1-1; D possibly corresponds to TRBD1 (6 bases). Germline V gene lookup returns CDR1 SGHRS and CDR2 YFSETQ. V was cut by 8 bases and J by 1 base, with 12 bases left in between. This CDR3 region has 13 residues. CDR3 in DNA: TGCGCCAGTTTCGGGACAACGAACACTGAAGCTTTCTTT. Protein: CASFGTTNTEAFF.

The J gene is TRBJ1-1, the V gene TRBV5-1; D gene uncertain. Germline lookup yields CDR1 SGHRS and CDR2 YFSETQ. This CDR3 spans 16 amino acids. V gave up 2 bases and J gave up 3 bases, with 17 bases separating them. Here the CDR3 reads CASSLLSRALDTEAFF. The CDR3 coding sequence is TGCGCCAGCAGCTTACTCAGCCGGGCCCTGGACACTGAAGCTTTCTTT.

V is TRBV28 and J is TRBJ2-1; tentatively, D is TRBD1 or TRBD2 (7 bases each). V was trimmed by 4 bases and J by 6 bases, leaving 13 bases between them. This CDR3 is 14 amino acids long. Germline CDR1 is MDHEN and CDR2 is SYDVKM. In nucleotides, the CDR3 is TGTGCCAGCAGTTCCGCAGGGGGGGTCAATGAGCAGTTCTTC. Its translation is CASSSAGGVNEQFF.

In this sample, this clone turned up once. This sequence joins TRBV18 and TRBJ2-7; TRBD2 matches 9 bases. Germline V lookup: CDR1 KGHSH, CDR2 LQKENI. This CDR3 has 17 amino acids. The J segment lost 4 bases and the V segment lost 2 bases, leaving 12 bases of the junction unmatched. CDR3 in DNA: TGTGCCAGCTCACCAAGGAGTCCAGCGGGAGGAGGATACGAGCAGTACTTC. Amino acid sequence: CASSPRSPAGGGYEQYF.

The chain combines TRBV7-2 with TRBJ2-7, with D tentatively TRBD1 or TRBD2 (7 bases each). Trimming took 5 bases from V and 0 from J, leaving 14 bases between them. Germline CDR1 SGHTA, CDR2 FQGNSA. This CDR3 region has 15 residues. CDR3 sequence: CASSPRGGISYEQYF. The CDR3, as DNA: TGTGCCAGCAGCCCCAGGGGGGGGATCTCCTACGAGCAGTACTTC.